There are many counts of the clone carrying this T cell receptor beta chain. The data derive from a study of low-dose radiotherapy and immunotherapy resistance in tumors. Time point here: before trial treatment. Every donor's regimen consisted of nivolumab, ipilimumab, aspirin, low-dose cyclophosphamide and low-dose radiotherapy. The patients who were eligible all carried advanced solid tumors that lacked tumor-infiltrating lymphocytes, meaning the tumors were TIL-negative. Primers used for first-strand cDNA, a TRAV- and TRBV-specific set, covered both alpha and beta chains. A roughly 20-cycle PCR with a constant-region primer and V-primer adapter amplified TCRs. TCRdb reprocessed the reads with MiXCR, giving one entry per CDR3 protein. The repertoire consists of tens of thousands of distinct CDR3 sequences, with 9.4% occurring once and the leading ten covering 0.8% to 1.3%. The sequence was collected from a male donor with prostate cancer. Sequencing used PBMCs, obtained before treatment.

The CDR3 nucleotides read TGTGCCAGCAGTTACCCTCAACTGAACACTGAAGCTTTCTTT. Its translation is CASSYPQLNTEAFF. This chain joins TRBV6-1 and TRBJ1-1; D uncertain. V shed 5 bases and J shed 0 bases, with 10 bases lying between them. Germline values: CDR1 MNHNS, CDR2 SASEGT. The CDR3 runs to 14 residues.